This T cell receptor (beta chain) was recorded in a study of glioma-infiltrating T cells after dendritic cell vaccination. Study summary: Patients had newly diagnosed or recurrent glioblastoma and received dendritic cell vaccines.

Germline V CDR1 and CDR2: SGHDT, YYEEEE. The CDR3 has 14 amino acids. V dropped 3 bases and J dropped 6 bases, with 15 bases sitting between them. Primers: 60 V beta forward and 13 J beta reverse. Generated by immunoSEQ multiplex PCR, the TCRdb table keeps only in-frame clones and is missing some. Of roughly 100,000 clones listed, approximately 81% are singletons. The clonotype was recovered from a human donor with glioblastoma. The specimen comprised blood, sampled before dendritic cell vaccination. V is TRBV5-6 and J is TRBJ1-2, with TRBD1 as a possible D gene (5 bases). This CDR3 is CASSSLGGVHGYTF. The CDR3 DNA follows: TGTGCCAGCAGCTCCCTCGGGGGGGTTCATGGCTACACCTTC.